Below, 25 T cell receptor beta chains from the same sample are listed, as sequenced in a study of T cells in Graves' hyperthyroidism and ophthalmopathy. TCR beta CDR3 regions were amplified from RNA. With the HTBI primer set, the TCR CDR3 went through a first round of RT-PCR. TCRdb re-analysed the multiplex PCR reads in MiXCR, keeping a single row per CDR3 protein. The data hold roughly 240,000 distinct CDR3 sequences, with roughly 15% observed a single time. Sequenced: blood. The receptors shown here come from a woman under 30 with Graves' ophthalmopathy.

V gene TRBV10-3 combines with J gene TRBJ2-3, with 8 bases that match TRBD1. This CDR3 is 16 amino acids long. The V gene's germline CDR1 is ENHRY and CDR2 SYGVKD. J was trimmed by 0 bases and V by 6 bases; bases with no gene match: 8. CDR3 DNA: TGTGCCATCAGGCCGAGAGGACAGGGAAGCACAGATACGCAGTATTTT. Translated, it gives CAIRPRGQGSTDTQYF.

At least ten counts were recorded for this clonotype. This chain uses TRBV2 with TRBJ1-5; D remains ambiguous. In germline, CDR1 is SNHLY, CDR2 FYNNEI. There are 14 residues in the CDR3. Trimming removed 6 bases at V and 0 bases at J, with 9 bases between. DNA for the CDR3: TGTGCCAGCAGCAGGACGGTTAGCAATCAGCCCCAGCATTTT. It codes for CASSRTVSNQPQHF.

This clonotype was counted ten times or more. The chain carries TRBV27 and TRBJ1-2; D gene ambiguous. The ends were cut back, 2 bases at V and 5 bases at J, with 18 bases in the middle. The CDR3 spans 16 residues. Germline assignment: CDR1 MNHEY and CDR2 SMNVEV (reference sequence). Written as DNA, the CDR3 is TGTGCCAGCAGTTTAAAACCGAGACCGGTTAATTATGGCTACACCTTC. It specifies CASSLKPRPVNYGYTF.

J is TRBJ2-2 and V is TRBV5-4; 7 bases line up with TRBD2. Germline lookup yields CDR1 SGHNT and CDR2 YYREEE (reference sequence). This CDR3 region has 14 residues. With 2 bases clipped from V and 7 bases from J, the junction kept 5 bases outside the gene matches. This CDR3 reads CASSLLREGGELFF. In DNA, the CDR3 is TGTGCCAGCAGCTTACTCAGGGAGGGCGGGGAGCTGTTTTTT.

The chain joins TRBV28 to TRBJ2-7, with D perhaps matching TRBD1 or TRBD2 (5 bases each). V was clipped by 4 bases and J by 3 bases, with 19 bases between them. This CDR3 spans 16 amino acids. Germline CDR1 MDHEN, CDR2 SYDVKM. The CDR3 is CASSYPSGTENYEQYF. The CDR3 DNA sequence: TGTGCCAGCAGTTACCCCTCCGGGACCGAAAACTACGAGCAGTACTTC.

This clonotype was observed many times. The chain carries TRBV12-3 or TRBV12-4 and TRBJ2-1; TRBD1 aligns across 9 bases. The ends lost 5 bases at V and 9 bases at J; junction bases unmatched: 11. The CDR3 totals 15 residues. In DNA form, the CDR3 reads TGTGCCAGCAGTCTCTCAAGACAGGGGGTGGGTGAGCAGTTCTTC. This codes for CASSLSRQGVGEQFF.

This clonotype was counted ten times or more. The gene calls are TRBV28 and TRBJ1-3; TRBD1 matches 7 bases. CDR1 is MDHEN and CDR2 is SYDVKM in the germline V gene. The CDR3 covers 15 residues. Trimming took 5 bases from V and 0 from J; bases not matched to a gene: 4. CDR3 sequence (DNA): TGTGCCAGCAGTATGGACAGGCACTCTGGAAACACCATATATTTT. Translation: CASSMDRHSGNTIYF. The full variable domain, rest sourced from reference TRBV28 and TRBJ1-3, is DVKVTQSSRYLVKRTGEKVFLECVQDMDHENMFWYRQDPGLGLRLIYFSYDVKMKEKGDIPEGYSVSREKKERFSLILESASTNQTSMYLCASSMDRHSGNTIYFGEGSWLTVV.

This clonotype occurred many times. V is TRBV15 and J is TRBJ2-5; 14 bases line up with TRBD2. Germline V lookup: CDR1 LNHNV, CDR2 YYDKDF (reference sequence). V was pared by 5 bases and J by 2 bases, with 4 bases of the junction left unmatched. The CDR3 has 16 residues. The CDR3 is CATSQGLAGAQETQYF. The CDR3 coding sequence is TGTGCCACCAGCCAGGGACTAGCGGGGGCTCAAGAGACCCAGTACTTC.

V is TRBV5-8 and J is TRBJ1-3, with a tentative D call TRBD1 (6 bases). The CDR3 is made up of 15 amino acids. Germline CDR1 is SGHTS and CDR2 is YDEGEE. The V end lost 0 bases, the J end lost 0 bases, and 7 bases lay between the germline ends. The CDR3 protein is CASSLGQVSGNTIYF. For the CDR3, the DNA is TGTGCCAGCAGCTTGGGACAGGTCTCTGGAAACACCATATATTTT.

This clonotype was seen ten or more times. The chain joins TRBV2 to TRBJ2-1, with a possible D match to TRBD2 (5 bases). Between the trimmed V and J ends, which lost 1 base and 0 bases, there was a span of 7 bases. Per germline, CDR1 SNHLY and CDR2 FYNNEI. The CDR3 runs to 15 residues. The CDR3 is CASSEGRGSYNEQFF. DNA of the CDR3: TGTGCCAGCAGTGAAGGTCGGGGCTCCTACAATGAGCAGTTCTTC.

Many counts were recorded for this clonotype. The chain carries TRBV3-1 and TRBJ1-1; unclear D gene. The CDR3 extends over 15 amino acids. Germline V CDR1 and CDR2: LGHDT, YNNKEL (reference sequence). Trimming cost V 1 base and J 4 bases, with 13 bases left between them. The CDR3 protein is CASSQGGGVGTEAFF. CDR3 in DNA: TGTGCCAGCAGCCAAGGCGGCGGGGTGGGCACTGAAGCTTTCTTT.

This rearrangement joins TRBV7-9 to TRBJ2-7; D call uncertain. The CDR3 is 15 amino acids. The germline V and J ends were trimmed by 0 bases and 0 bases, with 9 bases remaining between them. Germline values: CDR1 SEHNR, CDR2 FQNEAQ (reference sequence). The CDR3 sequence is CASSLARLNSYEQYF. CDR3 nucleotide sequence: TGTGCCAGCAGCTTAGCACGCCTGAACTCCTACGAGCAGTACTTC.

The chain has TRBV28 and TRBJ1-5, with TRBD1 matching over 11 bases. The CDR3 has 18 amino acids. The germline V gene encodes CDR1 MDHEN and CDR2 SYDVKM. The junction had 15 bases not matched to a gene; V was cut back by 4 bases and J by 7 bases. The CDR3 nucleotides are TGTGCCAGCAGTTCCCCCGCCGGGACAGGGGGAAGTCGGCAGCCCCAGCATTTT. Amino acids: CASSSPAGTGGSRQPQHF.

In this sample, this clonotype turned up many times. The chain carries TRBV6-2 or TRBV6-3 and TRBJ2-5; tentatively, D is TRBD1 (5 bases). CDR1 is MNHEY and CDR2 is SVGEGT in the germline V gene. The CDR3 spans 18 residues. Trimming shortened V by 2 bases and J by 2 bases, and 21 bases separated the two germline ends. The CDR3: CASSYPPPGKAGQETQYF. The CDR3 coding sequence is TGTGCCAGCAGTTACCCCCCCCCCGGAAAGGCAGGGCAAGAGACCCAGTACTTC.

This clonotype was counted ten times or more. This chain links TRBV11-2 with TRBJ2-5; D is undetermined. CDR1 and CDR2 (germline): SGHAT, FQNNGV. Trimming removed 1 base from V and 1 base from J, with 7 bases in between. The CDR3 is 14 amino acids. DNA for the CDR3: TGTGCCAGCAGCTTAGTGGGTATCCAAGAGACCCAGTACTTC. Translated, it gives CASSLVGIQETQYF.

This clonotype has a handful of counts. A clone one base away is much larger, so this may be a read error. This chain joins TRBV24-1 and TRBJ2-1; perhaps TRBD2 as D (6 bases). Germline V gene lookup returns CDR1 KGHDR and CDR2 SFDVKD. CDR3 length equals 16 residues. The DNA for the CDR3 is TGTGCCACCGGTGACGGACGGGACTGGCAATACAATGAGCAGTTCTTC. Protein sequence: CATGDGRDWQYNEQFF.

This clonotype was observed at least ten times. The rearrangement links TRBV3-1 to TRBJ2-1; D is tentatively TRBD1 or TRBD2 (5 bases each). Germline CDR1 reads LGHDT; CDR2 reads YNNKEL (reference sequence). The CDR3 has 16 amino acids. The V end was cut by 4 bases, the J end by 5 bases, with 18 bases between. CDR3 sequence (DNA): TGTGCCAGCAGCCGCGCCGGGACGAGACGAAACAATGAGCAGTTCTTC. This codes for CASSRAGTRRNNEQFF.

At least ten counts were recorded for this clonotype. This chain links TRBV7-9 with TRBJ2-7; D unclear. The V end was cut by 1 base, the J end by 3 bases, with 13 bases between. The CDR3 contains 15 residues. Looked up from germline, CDR1 is SEHNR and CDR2 is FQNEAQ (reference sequence). The CDR3 sequence: CASSLGARLDYEQYF. CDR3 DNA: TGTGCCAGCAGCTTAGGAGCCAGGTTGGACTACGAGCAGTACTTC.

This clonotype has ten or more counts. This CDR3 reads CASSYGGAGGYPGELFF. The CDR3 nucleotides are TGTGCCAGCAGTTACGGGGGGGCAGGGGGCTATCCCGGGGAGCTGTTTTTT. The V and J genes are TRBV6-5 and TRBJ2-2, with a possible D match to TRBD1 (8 bases). The CDR3 spans 17 residues. Germline V gene lookup returns CDR1 MNHEY and CDR2 SVGAGI. Between the trimmed V and J ends, which lost 2 bases and 6 bases, there was a span of 19 bases.

This clonotype has a count of ten or more. The J gene is TRBJ1-2, the V gene TRBV20-1, with D unresolved. There are 13 residues in the CDR3. CDR1 is DFQATT, CDR2 SNEGSKA, per germline (reference sequence). Trimming took off 7 bases at V and 6 bases at J, with 18 bases between the two ends. CDR3 region: CSGEKGPADGYTF. Here the CDR3 DNA reads TGCAGTGGGGAGAAGGGCCCAGCGGATGGCTACACCTTC.

The V gene is TRBV5-1, the J gene TRBJ2-3; perhaps D is TRBD1 or TRBD2 (5 bases each). From germline, CDR1 is SGHRS and CDR2 YFSETQ. The length of the CDR3 is 15 residues. The V gene lost 1 base and the J gene lost 4 bases, with 13 bases spanning the gap. In DNA form, the CDR3 reads TGCGCCAGCAGCTTGTGGGACCCATCCGCAGATACGCAGTATTTT. Translating gives CASSLWDPSADTQYF.

This clonotype was counted many times. The chain is built from TRBV6-2 or TRBV6-3 and TRBJ1-2; D gene unclear. Germline CDR1 is MNHEY and CDR2 is SVGEGT. The CDR3 extends over 14 amino acids. Between the trimmed V and J ends, which lost 0 bases and 2 bases, there was a span of 7 bases. The CDR3 spells CASSYSGLNYGYTF. The CDR3 region has the DNA TGTGCCAGCAGTTACTCCGGGTTGAACTATGGCTACACCTTC.

This clonotype was counted at least ten times. The chain uses TRBV5-6 and TRBJ1-2, with a tentative D call TRBD1 (5 bases). From germline, CDR1 is SGHDT and CDR2 YYEEEE. This CDR3 has 15 residues. Trimming took 4 bases from V and 4 from J, leaving 17 bases between them. The CDR3 DNA reads TGTGCCAGCAGCATTCAGGGACCGATCGGCTATGGCTACACCTTC. Translation gives CASSIQGPIGYGYTF.

This clonotype was seen ten or more times. The V call is TRBV20-1, the J call TRBJ1-6, with a possible D match to TRBD1 (6 bases). The V end lost 2 bases, the J end lost 8 bases, and 19 bases lay between the germline ends. The germline V gene encodes CDR1 DFQATT and CDR2 SNEGSKA (reference sequence). The CDR3 has 16 amino acids. The CDR3 nucleotides read TGCAGTGCTAGAAGAAACAGGGCGGGCGGCGATTCACCCCTCCACTTT. Its protein product is CSARRNRAGGDSPLHF.

This clonotype was counted ten times or more. The V call is TRBV9, the J call TRBJ2-5, with TRBD1 matching 11 bases. In germline, CDR1 is SGDLS, CDR2 YYNGEE. The CDR3 runs 15 residues. V was clipped by 1 base and J by 4 bases; unmatched bases: 3. The CDR3 DNA follows: TGTGCCAGCAGCGTATCGGGACAGGGGGGAGAGACCCAGTACTTC. Translated: CASSVSGQGGETQYF.